One TCR beta chain is described in this entry. Its antigen remains unknown. This entry is derived from a study of beta chain features in type 1 diabetes. Since all of the isolated RNA was reverse transcribed, expressed TCRB transcripts were what got sequenced. Measured with immunoSEQ multiplex PCR; TCRdb has only the in-frame clones, and not every one. The table lists under 55,000 clones, around 45% of them singletons. This CDR3 spans 13 amino acids. V shed 7 bases and J shed 4 bases, with 13 bases lying between them. Germline V gene sequence: CDR1 SGHAT, CDR2 FQNNGV. The study's findings and limits: Moderate but significant shortening of TCRB CDR3s was recorded in all four CD4+ subsets from Type 1 diabetes patients.

This chain joins TRBV11-2 and TRBJ2-5; possible D gene TRBD1, 5 bases. The TCR originated in a man younger than 40 with type 1 diabetes. Specimen: Tregs from blood. The CDR3 DNA is TGTGCCAGCAAACAAGGGGTGGGAGAGACCCAGTACTTC. It is translated as CASKQGVGETQYF.